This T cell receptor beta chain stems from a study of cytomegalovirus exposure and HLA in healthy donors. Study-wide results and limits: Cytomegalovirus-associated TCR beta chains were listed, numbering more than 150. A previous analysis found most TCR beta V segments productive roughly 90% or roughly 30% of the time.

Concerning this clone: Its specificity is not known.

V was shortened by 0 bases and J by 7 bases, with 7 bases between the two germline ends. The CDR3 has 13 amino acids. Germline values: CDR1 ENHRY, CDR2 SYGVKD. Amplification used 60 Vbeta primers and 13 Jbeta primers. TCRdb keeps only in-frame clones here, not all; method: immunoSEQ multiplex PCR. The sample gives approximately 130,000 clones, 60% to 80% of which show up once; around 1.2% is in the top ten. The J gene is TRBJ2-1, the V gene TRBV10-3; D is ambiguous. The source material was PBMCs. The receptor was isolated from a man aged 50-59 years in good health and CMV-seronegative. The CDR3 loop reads CAISESSVNEQFF. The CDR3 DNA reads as TGTGCCATCAGTGAGTCATCGGTGAATGAGCAGTTCTTC.